The 23 T cell receptor beta chains given below trace back to one sample, sequenced in a study of identical twins. Using its own MiXCR run on the 5' RACE reads, TCRdb lists one record per CDR3 protein. The table lists roughly 1.6 million distinct CDR3 sequences, under 35% of them singletons. The sequencing input was cord blood. Receptors originate from a newborn girl in good health.

The rearrangement links TRBV11-2 to TRBJ2-1, with D hard to call. The germline CDR1 and CDR2 sequences are SGHAT and FQNNGV. Trimming cost V 5 bases and J 10 bases, with 12 bases left between them. This CDR3 region has 12 residues. CDR3: CASSVDRYEQFF. The CDR3 DNA is TGTGCCAGCAGCGTGGACCGCTACGAGCAGTTCTTC.

The CDR3 sequence: CSARGGPIVNNEQYF. DNA for the CDR3: TGCAGTGCTAGAGGGGGCCCAATCGTAAACAATGAGCAGTACTTC. The chain carries TRBV20-1 and TRBJ2-5, with D possibly TRBD1 on 5 matching bases. V shed 1 base and J shed 11 bases, with 23 bases lying between them. The CDR3 length is 15 residues. Germline V CDR1 and CDR2: DFQATT, SNEGSKA (reference sequence).

V and J are TRBV7-2 and TRBJ2-3; 9 bases are a match to TRBD1. Germline CDR1 and CDR2: SGHTA and FQGNSA. The CDR3 runs to 15 residues. The J segment lost 3 bases and the V segment lost 5 bases, leaving 6 bases of the junction unmatched. For the CDR3, the DNA is TGTGCCAGCAGCGCACAGGGGGCGGTGACAGATACGCAGTATTTT. This gives the protein CASSAQGAVTDTQYF.

The rearrangement uses TRBV10-3 and TRBJ2-4; 8 positions match TRBD2. The germline V gene has CDR1 ENHRY and CDR2 SYGVKD. The CDR3 has 14 residues. The ends lost 4 bases at V and 8 bases at J; junction bases unmatched: 7. The CDR3 protein is CAISVSGGPDIQYF. DNA of the CDR3: TGTGCCATCAGTGTCTCGGGAGGGCCGGACATTCAGTACTTC.

This chain uses TRBV13 with TRBJ2-3, with a possible D match to TRBD1 (6 bases). Trimming cost V 6 bases and J 5 bases, with 24 bases left between them. This CDR3 is 17 amino acids long. Germline V gene sequence: CDR1 PRHDT, CDR2 FYEKMQ (reference sequence). CDR3 DNA: TGTGCCAGCAGTGTACAAACGCATCAGGGGCAGAGAGATACGCAGTATTTT. It specifies CASSVQTHQGQRDTQYF.

As regards this clonotype: The CDR3 end shows no conserved phenylalanine or tryptophan, and so a read error is likely. V is TRBV7-9 and J is TRBJ1-2, with 8 nucleotides matching TRBD1. Trimming took 5 bases from V and 1 from J; bases not matched to a gene: 3. This CDR3 region has 14 residues. The V gene's germline CDR1 is SEHNR and CDR2 FQNEAQ (reference sequence). CDR3 sequence: CASSPDRGNYGYTC. Written as DNA, the CDR3 is TGTGCCAGCAGCCCCGACAGGGGTAACTATGGCTACACCTGC.

This clonotype has only a few counts. The chain joins TRBV5-1 to TRBJ2-7, with 11 bases identical to TRBD2. V trimming: 5 bases; J trimming: 2 bases; junction bases outside the gene matches: 15. Germline CDR1 is SGHRS and CDR2 is YFSETQ. The CDR3 length is 18 residues. CDR3 DNA: TGCGCCAGCAGACCGGGACTAGCGGCCACTTTTAACGCCTACGAGCAGTACTTC. Translating gives CASRPGLAATFNAYEQYF.

This clonotype was detected only a few times. The J gene is TRBJ2-2, the V gene TRBV4-2, with 9 bases aligning to TRBD2. In germline, CDR1 is LGHNA, CDR2 YNFKEQ. After removal of 0 bases from V and 0 bases from J, the junction contained 8 bases not matched to a gene. The CDR3 consists of 19 residues. CDR3 protein: CASSQEPRTSVANTGELFF. The CDR3 DNA is TGTGCCAGCAGCCAAGAGCCCCGGACTAGCGTCGCGAACACCGGGGAGCTGTTTTTT.

This chain joins TRBV12-3 or TRBV12-4 and TRBJ1-5; no definite D call. The CDR3 extends over 14 amino acids. The ends were cut back, 0 bases at V and 5 bases at J, with 8 bases in the middle. CDR3 coding DNA: TGTGCCAGCAGTTTAGCCCCCCCGGATCAGCCCCAGCATTTT. As protein: CASSLAPPDQPQHF.

This clonotype came up once. J is TRBJ2-1 and V is TRBV20-1; TRBD1 or TRBD2 may be the D gene (5 bases each). The ends were cut back, 2 bases at V and 13 bases at J, with 30 bases in the middle. Germline V CDR1 and CDR2: DFQATT, SNEGSKA (reference sequence). The CDR3 has 17 residues. The CDR3 is CSARSNTGTSGKETQFF. The CDR3 DNA is TGCAGTGCTAGATCGAATACCGGGACCTCCGGGAAAGAGACCCAGTTCTTC.

This clonotype occurred many times. The junction differs from germline at one of its ends, possibly a read error. The chain uses TRBV5-1 and TRBJ2-3, with a tentative D call TRBD2 (6 bases). This CDR3 contains 14 residues. The germline V gene encodes CDR1 SGHRS and CDR2 YFSETQ. The CDR3 DNA is TGTGCCAGCAGCTCCGGGGGAGCCACAGATACGCAGTATTTT. This translates into CASSSGGATDTQYF.

This chain links TRBV25-1 with TRBJ1-4; 7 bases match TRBD1. J gave up 4 bases and V 3 bases, and 2 bases lay outside the gene matches. The CDR3 sequence is 14 residues long. Germline CDR1 and CDR2: MGHDK and SYGVNS. CDR3 protein: CASSETGFNEKLFF. CDR3 DNA: TGTGCCAGCAGTGAGACAGGGTTTAATGAAAAACTGTTTTTT.

A few counts support this clonotype. The rearrangement uses TRBV6-5 and TRBJ1-2; D is ambiguous. Germline V gives CDR1 MNHEY, CDR2 SVGAGI. The ends were cut back, 4 bases at V and 1 base at J, with 13 bases in the middle. There are 15 residues in the CDR3. In DNA, the CDR3 is TGTGCCAGCAGTTTCAAGAGGACCTTTAACTATGGCTACACCTTC. Its protein product is CASSFKRTFNYGYTF.

This clonotype was found a few times. The gene calls are TRBV9 and TRBJ2-3; 12 bases are shared with TRBD2. V was pared by 1 base and J by 6 bases, with 9 bases of the junction left unmatched. There are 17 residues in the CDR3. Germline loops: CDR1 SGDLS, CDR2 YYNGEE. CDR3 coding DNA: TGTGCCAGCAGCGTAATCCCACTAGCGGGGGGTATGGATACGCAGTATTTT. Protein: CASSVIPLAGGMDTQYF.

This chain links TRBV20-1 with TRBJ1-1; 7 bases map to TRBD1. The CDR3 runs 14 residues. Germline values: CDR1 DFQATT, CDR2 SNEGSKA (reference sequence). J was trimmed by 1 base and V by 3 bases; bases with no gene match: 5. The CDR3 here is CSASDRVANTEAFF. The CDR3 DNA reads TGCAGTGCTAGCGACAGGGTAGCGAACACTGAAGCTTTCTTT.

The chain employs TRBV4-2 and TRBJ2-1; 9 nucleotides line up with TRBD2. Unmatched junction bases numbered 5, after V lost 8 bases and J lost 0 bases. Germline V CDR1 and CDR2: LGHNA, YNFKEQ. CDR3 length: 15 residues. The CDR3, as DNA: TGTGCCAGCGGGGTTAGCGGGAGCTCCTACAATGAGCAGTTCTTC. Amino acid sequence: CASGVSGSSYNEQFF.

This clonotype was found a few times. The rearrangement links TRBV14 to TRBJ2-3; D call uncertain. Germline V CDR1 and CDR2: SGHDN, FVKESK. The V end was cut by 4 bases, the J end by 6 bases, with 11 bases between. This CDR3 is 13 amino acids long. The CDR3: CASSPQHRDTQYF. DNA of the CDR3: TGTGCCAGCAGCCCACAGCATCGGGATACGCAGTATTTT.

This clonotype was detected a few times. V and J are TRBV3-1 and TRBJ2-1; the D gene is possibly TRBD2 (5 bases). The CDR3 spans 20 residues. Trimming removed 2 bases from V and 0 bases from J, with 23 bases in between. Germline V lookup: CDR1 LGHDT, CDR2 YNNKEL (reference sequence). Written as DNA, the CDR3 is TGTGCCAGCAGCCAAATGTATGTAAAACCCGGCGGGCCCTCCTACAATGAGCAGTTCTTC. Protein sequence: CASSQMYVKPGGPSYNEQFF.

CDR3: CAISEVQGDYGYTF. CDR3 coding DNA: TGTGCCATCAGTGAGGTACAGGGGGACTATGGCTACACCTTC. The chain joins TRBV10-3 to TRBJ1-2; 8 bases fit TRBD1. The CDR3 consists of 14 residues. With V trimmed by 2 bases and J by 3 bases, 2 bases remained unmatched. Germline CDR1 ENHRY, CDR2 SYGVKD.

Only a few counts were recorded for this clonotype. This chain uses TRBV7-2 with TRBJ2-1; 15 bases fit TRBD2. CDR3 length: 16 residues. The V gene end was trimmed by 3 bases and the J gene end by 7 bases; junction bases not matched to a gene: 4. CDR1 and CDR2 (germline): SGHTA, FQGNSA. The CDR3 DNA reads as TGTGCCAGCAGCTTCCCTGGACTAGCGGGAGGGAATGAGCAGTTCTTC. Protein product: CASSFPGLAGGNEQFF.

As regards this clonotype: A much larger clone sits a single nucleotide away, making a read error possible. This CDR3 is missing its conserved last phenylalanine or tryptophan, likely due to a read error. CDR3 loop: CSVGEAYYEQYL. CDR3 coding DNA: TGCAGCGTTGGCGAGGCCTACTACGAGCAGTACTTA. The J gene is TRBJ2-5, the V gene TRBV29-1; D remains unclear. TRBJ2-7 explains the end of the DNA better; the J call may be wrong. Per germline, CDR1 SQVTM and CDR2 ANQGSEA. The CDR3 spans 12 residues.

The chain couples TRBV20-1 to TRBJ2-7, with D possibly being TRBD1 (7 bases). CDR3 length: 15 amino acids. Germline-derived CDR1 and CDR2 are DFQATT and SNEGSKA (reference sequence). The germline V and J ends were trimmed by 0 bases and 1 base, with 13 bases remaining between them. The CDR3 protein is CSARELTGRSYEQYF. The CDR3 DNA reads TGCAGTGCTAGAGAATTGACAGGGAGGTCCTACGAGCAGTACTTC.

The chain recombines TRBV10-3 with TRBJ2-1; TRBD2 matches 11 bases. V dropped 4 bases and J dropped 9; count of bases not matched to a gene: 8. Germline loops: CDR1 ENHRY, CDR2 SYGVKD. The CDR3 loop spans 15 amino acids. The CDR3, as DNA: TGTGCCATCAGTGGGGTTAGCGGGGGGGTAGGTGAGCAGTTCTTC. Residues: CAISGVSGGVGEQFF.